The 22 T cell receptor beta chains given below trace back to one sample, sequenced in a study of circulating CD8 cells and anti-PD-1 response in melanoma. Using approximately 16 ng of total RNA, TCR libraries were made with the QIAseq Immune Repertoire TCR panel. TCRdb independently ran MiXCR on the reads; one entry per CDR3 protein. This sample yields 750 to 900 distinct CDR3 sequences, of which around 7% are seen a single time; approximately 30% belongs to the top ten. From live CD3+CD8+TCRalphabeta+ cells, four PD-1 and/or TIGIT subsets were sorted. The source material was CD8+ T cells from PBMCs, sampled at baseline or after one month of anti-PD-1 therapy (not recorded which). The receptor source for this set is a human donor with melanoma.

By proportion, this clonotype is large. The chain joins TRBV4-1 to TRBJ2-7, with D unclear. This CDR3 has 13 amino acids. Trimming shortened V by 1 base and J by 5 bases, and 9 bases separated the two germline ends. The germline V gene has CDR1 MGHRA and CDR2 YSYEKL. CDR3: CASSQARQNEQYF. CDR3 sequence (DNA): TGCGCCAGCAGCCAAGCCCGCCAGAACGAGCAGTACTTC.

In its sample, this clonotype ranks as medium-sized. The V call is TRBV27, the J call TRBJ1-2, with 7 bases identical to TRBD1. CDR3 size: 16 residues. Germline V CDR1 and CDR2: MNHEY, SMNVEV (reference sequence). V lost 6 bases and J lost 5; bases outside the gene matches: 15. Here the CDR3 reads CASRPRRQGVGYGYTF. In nucleotides, the CDR3 is TGTGCCAGCAGACCGCGTCGCCAGGGGGTCGGGTATGGCTACACCTTC.

By frequency in the sample, this clonotype is medium-sized (0.01 to 0.1%). The genes are TRBV3-1 and TRBJ2-7; a weak D match, TRBD1 (5 bases). V lost 4 bases and J lost 1, with 8 bases in between. The germline gives CDR1 LGHDT, CDR2 YNNKEL (reference sequence). The CDR3 totals 13 residues. CDR3 in amino acids: CASSPGISYEQYF. The DNA of the CDR3 is TGTGCCAGCAGCCCAGGGATTTCCTACGAGCAGTACTTC.

By sample fraction, this clonotype is large. The J gene is TRBJ2-2, the V gene TRBV9; D not certain. The germline V gene encodes CDR1 SGDLS and CDR2 YYNGEE. The V end lost 0 bases, the J end lost 3 bases, and 9 bases lay between the germline ends. The CDR3 runs 15 residues. CDR3 amino acids: CASSVATTHTGELFF. The CDR3 region has the DNA TGTGCCAGCAGCGTAGCGACGACTCACACCGGGGAGCTGTTTTTT.

This clonotype is termed medium-sized (0.01 to 0.1%). This chain connects TRBV6-6 to TRBJ2-3; D uncertain. V lost 2 bases to trimming and J lost 5 bases, with 5 bases between them. There are 12 residues in the CDR3. CDR1 and CDR2 (germline): MNHNY, SVGAGI (reference sequence). The CDR3 is CASSYDEDTQYF. The CDR3 region has the DNA TGTGCCAGCAGTTACGACGAAGATACGCAGTATTTT.

V gene TRBV19 combines with J gene TRBJ1-1; no reliable D call. V was pared by 3 bases and J by 0 bases, with 5 bases between. CDR3 length: 13 amino acids. Germline V gives CDR1 LNHDA, CDR2 SQIVND (reference sequence). Written as DNA, the CDR3 is TGTGCCAGTAGTATGTCATTGAACACTGAAGCTTTCTTT. Its translation is CASSMSLNTEAFF.

This clonotype counts as large (0.1 to 1%). This chain links TRBV14 with TRBJ2-7, with D tentatively TRBD2 (6 bases). Germline V gene data show CDR1 as SGHDN and CDR2 as FVKESK. V was trimmed by 4 bases and J by 3 bases, leaving 10 bases between them. This CDR3 spans 13 amino acids. The CDR3 sequence is CASSPGTRYEQYF. In DNA form, the CDR3 reads TGTGCCAGCAGCCCCGGGACTCGCTACGAGCAGTACTTC.

This clonotype is termed medium-sized. The chain has TRBV2 and TRBJ2-7, with unresolved D. The CDR3 extends over 15 amino acids. Germline assignment: CDR1 SNHLY and CDR2 FYNNEI. Trimming stripped 2 bases from V and 6 bases from J, with 17 bases between. The CDR3 here is CASSELDGTVREQYF. The CDR3 DNA reads as TGTGCCAGCAGTGAACTAGACGGAACCGTACGCGAGCAGTACTTC.

This clonotype is large. This chain links TRBV6-5 with TRBJ1-4, with 7 bases lining up with TRBD1. Per germline, CDR1 MNHEY and CDR2 SVGAGI. Trimming at V came to 5 bases and at J to 0 bases, leaving 3 bases not matched to a gene. There are 15 residues in the CDR3. The CDR3 sequence is CASSPGQATNEKLFF. In DNA form, the CDR3 reads TGTGCCAGCAGTCCTGGACAGGCAACTAATGAAAAACTGTTTTTT.

As to this clonotype: With a much larger clone just one base away, this may be a read error. The J gene is TRBJ1-1, the V gene TRBV19; 7 positions match TRBD1. Germline V gene sequence: CDR1 LNHDA, CDR2 SQIVND (reference sequence). This CDR3 is built from 14 residues. The J segment lost 1 base and the V segment lost 6 bases, leaving 5 bases of the junction unmatched. The CDR3 DNA sequence: TGTGCCAGTAGGCTGGGGGACAGGAACACTGAAGCTTTCTTT. Amino acids: CASRLGDRNTEAFF.

This clonotype is medium-sized by share. V usage is TRBV2 and J usage is TRBJ1-5; D may be TRBD1 (6 bases). Trimming shortened V by 2 bases and J by 4 bases, and 12 bases separated the two germline ends. The germline gives CDR1 SNHLY, CDR2 FYNNEI. The CDR3 is 15 amino acids. Written as DNA, the CDR3 is TGTGCCAGCAGTGAATGGGCGGGGGCGAATCAGCCCCAGCATTTT. Translation gives CASSEWAGANQPQHF.

This clonotype qualifies as medium-sized. V usage is TRBV29-1 and J usage is TRBJ1-4, with TRBD1 matching over 8 bases. The V segment lost 7 bases and the J segment 6 bases; nucleotides outside the gene matches: 7. The CDR3 is made up of 13 amino acids. Germline V gene lookup returns CDR1 SQVTM and CDR2 ANQGSEA. The CDR3 nucleotides read TGCAGCGCCCGGACAGGGCTTGATGAAAAACTGTTTTTT. Translation gives CSARTGLDEKLFF.

This clonotype qualifies as large. This chain links TRBV2 with TRBJ2-7; 9 positions agree with TRBD1. The germline V gene has CDR1 SNHLY and CDR2 FYNNEI. The V gene end was trimmed by 3 bases and the J gene end by 2 bases; junction bases not matched to a gene: 8. CDR3 length: 16 residues. The CDR3 is CASSERAGQGPYEQYF. The CDR3 region has the DNA TGTGCCAGCAGTGAGAGGGCGGGACAGGGACCCTACGAGCAGTACTTC.

This clonotype counts as large (0.1 to 1%). This rearrangement joins TRBV14 to TRBJ2-5; maybe TRBD2 (6 bases). Trimming removed 4 bases from V and 4 bases from J, with 16 bases in between. Germline V gene sequence: CDR1 SGHDN, CDR2 FVKESK. This CDR3 contains 15 residues. The DNA for the CDR3 is TGTGCCAGCAGCCCCAAGGGACTCGGGGCAGAGACCCAGTACTTC. As protein: CASSPKGLGAETQYF. Filled out from reference TRBV14 and TRBJ2-5, the complete variable domain reads EAGVTQFPSHSVIEKGQTVTLRCDPISGHDNLYWYRRVMGKEIKFLLHFVKESKQDESGMPNNRFLAERTGGTYSTLKVQPAELEDSGVYFCASSPKGLGAETQYFGPGTRLLVL.

The chain employs TRBV5-5 and TRBJ1-3; maybe TRBD1 (5 bases). CDR1 is SGHKS, CDR2 YYEKEE, per germline (reference sequence). The CDR3 spans 16 residues. The V end was cut by 6 bases, the J end by 0 bases, with 16 bases between. Here the CDR3 DNA reads TGTGCCAGCAAGCCCGGGGCCGGGAGCTCTGGAAACACCATATATTTT. Translating it yields CASKPGAGSSGNTIYF.

This clonotype is labeled as large. This chain links TRBV7-2 with TRBJ2-5; no clear D gene. The length of the CDR3 is 12 residues. Per the germline V gene, CDR1 is SGHTA and CDR2 is FQGNSA. The V end was cut by 1 base, the J end by 5 bases, with 5 bases between. The CDR3: CASSLGYETQYF. As DNA, the CDR3 is TGTGCCAGCAGCTTAGGTTATGAGACCCAGTACTTC.

By share, this clonotype counts as medium-sized (0.01 to 0.1%). This chain links TRBV6-1 with TRBJ1-1, with D possibly being TRBD1 (5 bases). Germline V lookup: CDR1 MNHNS, CDR2 SASEGT. The CDR3 length is 14 residues. The ends were cut back, 2 bases at V and 2 bases at J, with 9 bases in the middle. DNA of the CDR3: TGTGCCAGCAGTGAATTGGGGGGTAACACTGAAGCTTTCTTT. This translates into CASSELGGNTEAFF.

This clonotype is labeled as medium-sized. CDR3 DNA: TGTGCCAGCAGTTTGGCAGATAATCAGCCCCAGCATTTT. This encodes CASSLADNQPQHF. The J gene is TRBJ1-5, the V gene TRBV28; D uncertain. There are 13 residues in the CDR3. The germline V gene encodes CDR1 MDHEN and CDR2 SYDVKM. The V end was cut by 3 bases, the J end by 4 bases, with 7 bases between.

By proportion, this clonotype is medium-sized. CDR3 DNA: TGTGCCAGCAGTGAATGGGATACGCAGTATTTT. Translation: CASSEWDTQYF. V usage is TRBV25-1 and J usage is TRBJ2-3; D is unclear. The CDR3 totals 11 residues. V lost 1 base, J lost 6 bases, and 2 bases lay in between. The germline gives CDR1 MGHDK, CDR2 SYGVNS.

By share, this clonotype counts as medium-sized. The CDR3 reads CASSVGEREQYF. As DNA, the CDR3 is TGTGCCAGCAGCGTAGGGGAGCGTGAGCAGTACTTC. The chain uses TRBV9 and TRBJ2-7; possible D gene TRBD2, 5 bases. Germline V CDR1 and CDR2: SGDLS, YYNGEE. CDR3 size: 12 residues. Trimming stripped 0 bases from V and 7 bases from J, with 8 bases between. The full variable domain, with the rest looked up from reference TRBV9 and TRBJ2-7, is DSGVTQTPKHLITATGQRVTLRCSPRSGDLSVYWYQQSLDQGLQFLIQYYNGEERAKGNILERFSAQQFPDLHSELNLSSLELGDSALYFCASSVGEREQYFGPGTRLTVT.

Concerning this clonotype itself: This clone may be a read error of a much larger clone one base away. The chain recombines TRBV5-6 with TRBJ2-4; D gene unclear. This CDR3 contains 15 residues. Germline V gene data show CDR1 as SGHDT and CDR2 as YYEEEE. The CDR3 here is CAGSLFYVAKNIQYF. The CDR3 DNA reads TGTGCCGGCAGCTTGTTTTACGTAGCCAAAAACATTCAGTACTTC.

Judged by abundance, this clonotype is medium-sized. V is TRBV18 and J is TRBJ1-2, with D perhaps TRBD1 (5 bases). The length of the CDR3 is 16 residues. The V and J ends lost 2 bases and 2 bases respectively, with 15 bases between them. Germline assignment: CDR1 KGHSH and CDR2 LQKENI. Here the CDR3 reads CASSPTGAGWNYGYTF. CDR3 in DNA: TGTGCCAGCTCACCAACCGGGGCAGGGTGGAACTATGGCTACACCTTC.